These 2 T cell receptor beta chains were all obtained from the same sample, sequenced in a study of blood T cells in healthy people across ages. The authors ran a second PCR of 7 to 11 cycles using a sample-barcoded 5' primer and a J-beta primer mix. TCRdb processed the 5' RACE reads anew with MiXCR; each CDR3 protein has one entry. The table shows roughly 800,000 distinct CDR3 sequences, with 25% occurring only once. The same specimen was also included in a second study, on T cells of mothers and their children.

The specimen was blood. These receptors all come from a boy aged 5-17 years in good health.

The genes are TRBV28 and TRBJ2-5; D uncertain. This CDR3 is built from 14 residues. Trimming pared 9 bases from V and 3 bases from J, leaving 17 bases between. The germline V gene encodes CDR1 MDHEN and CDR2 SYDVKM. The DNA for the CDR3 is TGTGCCAGTCGCCTCAGCGCCACTAAAGAGACCCAGTACTTC. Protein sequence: CASRLSATKETQYF.

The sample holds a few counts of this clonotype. The CDR3 region has the DNA TGTGCCAGCAGCGTCGTAACGGACAGTAACTATGGCTACACCTTC. Residues: CASSVVTDSNYGYTF. The chain joins TRBV7-2 to TRBJ1-2; possible D gene TRBD1, 6 bases. CDR1 and CDR2 (germline): SGHTA, FQGNSA. V was shortened by 5 bases and J by 1 base, with 14 bases between the two germline ends. The length of the CDR3 is 15 residues.